These 20 T cell receptor beta chains share one sample of origin, sequenced in a study of shared clonotypes between healthy human individuals. Repertoires were generated with immunoSEQ multiplex PCR, while TCRdb's copy carries only in-frame clones and drops some. The top ten hold 13% of the sample, which has roughly 500,000 clones, about four fifths seen once. The sequencing sample was made of PBMCs. The origin of the receptors is a woman between 40 and 55 years old in good health. Some clones in this sample may be carry-over from other donors' samples.

Comments on this clone: This specimen includes other DNA sequences encoding the same CDR3. The chain combines TRBV11-2 with TRBJ2-5, with 8 bases fitting TRBD2. The germline gives CDR1 SGHAT, CDR2 FQNNGV. V shed 3 bases and J 5 bases; nucleotides not matched to a gene: 2. The CDR3 runs to 13 residues. The CDR3 DNA is TGTGCCAGCAGCTTCGGGAGGGGCGAGACCCAGTACTTC. The encoded protein is CASSFGRGETQYF.

This clone came up many times. The chain uses TRBV9 and TRBJ2-7, with 9 nucleotides matching TRBD2. Germline CDR1 is SGDLS and CDR2 is YYNGEE. V was clipped by 4 bases and J by 1 base; unmatched bases: 6. CDR3 length: 15 amino acids. The CDR3 loop is CASSRTSERSYEQYF. The CDR3 DNA follows: TGTGCCAGCAGCCGGACTAGCGAGCGGTCCTACGAGCAGTACTTC.

J is TRBJ1-1 and V is TRBV7-9, with TRBD1 identical over 7 bases. Losses at the gene ends were 4 bases for V and 2 bases for J; bases not matched to a gene: 1. This CDR3 has 13 residues. The V gene's germline CDR1 is SEHNR and CDR2 FQNEAQ (reference sequence). The CDR3 DNA follows: TGTGCCAGCAGCTGGGACAGTAACACTGAAGCTTTCTTT. Residues: CASSWDSNTEAFF.

Notes on this clone: A much larger clone sits a single nucleotide away, making a read error possible. The chain links TRBV7-9 to TRBJ1-5; 10 nucleotides align to TRBD1. Germline V gene data show CDR1 as SEHNR and CDR2 as FQNEAQ (reference sequence). The junction had 5 bases not matched to a gene; V was cut back by 5 bases and J by 4 bases. There are 15 residues in the CDR3. The CDR3 reads CASSPPGQGNQPQHF. The CDR3 nucleotides are TGTGCCAGCAGCCCTCCGGGACAGGGGAATCAGCCCCAGCATTTT.

V usage is TRBV7-2 and J usage is TRBJ2-7; D gene unclear. This CDR3 comprises 14 residues. The germline V gene encodes CDR1 SGHTA and CDR2 FQGNSA. V was shortened by 6 bases and J by 7 bases, with 19 bases between the two germline ends. Here the CDR3 reads CASSSRRSLLEQYF. DNA for the CDR3: TGTGCCAGCAGTTCCCGACGGTCCCTACTGGAGCAGTACTTC. Full variable domain (rest looked up from reference TRBV7-2 and TRBJ2-7): GAGVSQSPSNKVTEKGKDVELRCDPISGHTALYWYRQSLGQGLEFLIYFQGNSAPDKSGLPSDRFSAERTGGSVSTLTIQRTQQEDSAVYLCASSSRRSLLEQYFGPGTRLTVT.

This clone is a singleton in its sample. The rearrangement links TRBV6-4 to TRBJ2-1; 9 nucleotides line up with TRBD2. Germline loops: CDR1 MRHNA, CDR2 SNTAGT. CDR3 length: 16 amino acids. The V and J ends lost 4 bases and 0 bases, in that order; junction bases with no gene match: 4. The CDR3 loop reads CASSVVSGSSYNEQFF. The CDR3 DNA is TGTGCCAGCAGTGTGGTTAGCGGGAGCTCCTACAATGAGCAGTTCTTC.

This clone was seen a handful of times. This chain connects TRBV9 to TRBJ2-7; D is unresolved. There are 13 residues in the CDR3. CDR1 is SGDLS and CDR2 is YYNGEE in the germline V gene. V lost 0 bases to trimming and J lost 4 bases, with 8 bases between them. The CDR3 sequence: CASSVGVRYEQYF. The CDR3 coding sequence is TGTGCCAGCAGCGTAGGGGTCAGGTACGAGCAGTACTTC.

This clone was found many times. This chain connects TRBV7-9 to TRBJ2-5; no firm D call. V lost 3 bases and J 5 bases, leaving 4 bases between the germline ends. The germline V gene encodes CDR1 SEHNR and CDR2 FQNEAQ (reference sequence). The CDR3 consists of 11 residues. This CDR3 reads CASSFAETQYF. The CDR3, as DNA: TGTGCCAGCAGCTTTGCGGAGACCCAGTACTTC.

The chain couples TRBV6-1 to TRBJ1-1; the D gene is possibly TRBD1 (5 bases). CDR3 length: 14 residues. The V gene's germline CDR1 is MNHNS and CDR2 SASEGT. V was cut by 9 bases and J by 0 bases, with 14 bases left in between. The CDR3 region has the DNA TGTGCCAGTTTGGGGGTTGGAGTGAACACTGAAGCTTTCTTT. It codes for CASLGVGVNTEAFF.

About this clone itself: Additional DNA sequences in this sample encode the identical CDR3. The gene calls are TRBV5-1 and TRBJ2-1, with TRBD2 matching 11 bases. CDR1 SGHRS and CDR2 YFSETQ come from the germline V gene. The CDR3 covers 15 residues. V shed 0 bases and J 10 bases; nucleotides not matched to a gene: 6. The CDR3 region is CASSLVLAGGGEQFF. CDR3 coding DNA: TGCGCCAGCAGCTTGGTGCTAGCGGGAGGTGGGGAGCAGTTCTTC.

This chain links TRBV7-2 with TRBJ1-1; unclear D gene. The CDR3 spans 14 residues. The V and J ends lost 5 bases and 5 bases respectively, with 15 bases between them. Germline V gene sequence: CDR1 SGHTA, CDR2 FQGNSA. The CDR3 coding sequence is TGTGCCAGCAGCCCATCCTTCCTCCGAACTGAAGCTTTCTTT. Translating gives CASSPSFLRTEAFF.

Only one count was recorded for this clone. V is TRBV15 and J is TRBJ1-3, with 7 bases lining up with TRBD1. V lost 1 base and J lost 2; bases outside the gene matches: 8. CDR1 is LNHNV, CDR2 YYDKDF, per germline (reference sequence). The CDR3 covers 17 residues. The CDR3 reads CATSRAPQGRAGNTIYF. The DNA of the CDR3 is TGTGCCACCAGCAGAGCCCCACAGGGGAGGGCTGGAAACACCATATATTTT.

The chain joins TRBV30 to TRBJ2-5; the match to TRBD1 covers 10 bases. Germline trimming cut 0 bases from V and 5 bases from J; bases unmatched to any gene: 12. The CDR3 is made up of 17 amino acids. CDR1 is GTSNPN, CDR2 SVGIG, per germline (reference sequence). The CDR3 loop is CAWSVGVGQGGYETQYF. CDR3 bases: TGTGCCTGGAGTGTAGGAGTTGGACAGGGGGGCTATGAGACCCAGTACTTC.

This clone was counted a single time. The rearrangement links TRBV7-3 to TRBJ2-1; 7 bases map to TRBD1. V shed 5 bases and J 2 bases; nucleotides not matched to a gene: 9. Germline V gene data show CDR1 as SGHTA and CDR2 as FQGTGA. This CDR3 is 16 amino acids long. Here the CDR3 reads CASSERGGQPYNEQFF. The CDR3 region has the DNA TGTGCCAGCAGCGAACGAGGGGGACAGCCCTACAATGAGCAGTTCTTC.

This chain uses TRBV4-2 with TRBJ2-7; TRBD2 aligns across 16 bases. Losses at the gene ends were 0 bases for V and 3 bases for J; bases not matched to a gene: 11. The germline CDR1 and CDR2 sequences are LGHNA and YNFKEQ. This CDR3 is built from 20 residues. The chain's CDR3 is CASSQDPPGLAGGLIYEQYF. CDR3 nucleotides: TGTGCCAGCAGCCAAGACCCTCCGGGACTAGCGGGAGGGCTGATCTACGAGCAGTACTTC.

J is TRBJ2-5 and V is TRBV10-3; TRBD2 aligns across 11 bases. The CDR3 runs to 13 residues. Germline loops: CDR1 ENHRY, CDR2 SYGVKD. The J segment lost 3 bases and the V segment lost 6 bases, leaving 0 bases of the junction unmatched. For the CDR3, the DNA is TGTGCCATCAGGGGACTAGCGGAAGAGACCCAGTACTTC. Its translation is CAIRGLAEETQYF.

This chain uses TRBV19 with TRBJ2-7, with D possibly matching TRBD1 (5 bases). The CDR3 has 14 amino acids. V lost 1 base and J lost 4, with 11 bases in between. Germline V gene data show CDR1 as LNHDA and CDR2 as SQIVND (reference sequence). The DNA for the CDR3 is TGTGCCAGTAGTATAGCCGAACAGGATTACGAGCAGTACTTC. The encoded protein is CASSIAEQDYEQYF.

The J gene is TRBJ2-5, the V gene TRBV29-1; 9 bases line up with TRBD1. CDR3 length: 16 amino acids. Looked up from germline, CDR1 is SQVTM and CDR2 is ANQGSEA. Trimming took 4 bases from V and 1 from J; bases not matched to a gene: 10. This chain's CDR3 is CSVGGSPQGAQETQYF. The CDR3 DNA is TGCAGCGTTGGAGGTTCGCCACAGGGGGCCCAAGAGACCCAGTACTTC.

This sequence joins TRBV18 and TRBJ2-3; 9 bases map to TRBD2. V was pared by 4 bases and J by 5 bases, with 10 bases of the junction left unmatched. Germline V gene sequence: CDR1 KGHSH, CDR2 LQKENI. There are 16 residues in the CDR3. The chain's CDR3 is CASSQTLAGAGDTQYF. CDR3 sequence (DNA): TGTGCCAGCTCACAAACTTTAGCGGGAGCCGGAGATACGCAGTATTTT.

This clone appeared a single time. CDR3 in amino acids: CASSPGWQVGAETQYF. For the CDR3, the DNA is TGTGCCAGCAGCCCAGGGTGGCAGGTTGGAGCGGAGACCCAGTACTTC. The V call is TRBV5-5, the J call TRBJ2-5; D perhaps matches TRBD1 (5 bases). The CDR3 sequence is 16 residues long. Trimming pared 4 bases from V and 5 bases from J, leaving 21 bases between. Per the germline V gene, CDR1 is SGHKS and CDR2 is YYEKEE (reference sequence).